This T cell receptor beta chain originates from a study of T cell responses to AZD1222 COVID-19 vaccine. Study background: Recipients boosted at about 4 weeks or about 12 weeks are pooled. Study conclusions and caveats: Recipients of AZD1222 seropositive at baseline numbered only 6 or 7.

Germline loops: CDR1 LNHNV, CDR2 YYDKDF (reference sequence). This CDR3 has 16 residues. Trimming stripped 0 bases from V and 5 bases from J, with 14 bases between. Remarks on this clone: Its antigen is still unknown.

Clones were read by immunoSEQ multiplex PCR, and TCRdb kept only the in-frame ones, dropping some. This table holds some 84,000 clones, 65% to 90% found once. This clonotype was sampled from an adult in good health. Sequencing was performed on peripheral blood, taken on day 0 of AZD1222 vaccination. The rearrangement links TRBV15 to TRBJ1-5; tentative D call: TRBD1 (5 bases). The CDR3 protein is CATSRDKGGTYQPQHF. CDR3 bases: TGTGCCACCAGCAGAGATAAGGGAGGGACTTATCAGCCCCAGCATTTT.